This TCR beta chain was sequenced for a study of blood T cell repertoires in COVID-19. The wider study: Italy, Spain and the United States were the sources of the convalescent and acute COVID-19 samples. The analysed material was cDNA or gDNA that came from T cells, B-cell-depleted T cells, or PBMCs.

Assay: immunoSEQ multiplex PCR; the TCRdb copy retains only in-frame clones and omits some. The profile shows 200,000 to 250,000 clones, roughly 90% of them singletons. The CDR3 extends over 15 amino acids. Trimming stripped 0 bases from V and 4 bases from J, with 12 bases between. CDR1 and CDR2 (germline): MNHEY, SVGAGI. This TCR was recovered from a man aged 60 to 69 who had recovered from COVID-19. V gene TRBV6-5 combines with J gene TRBJ1-2; D possibly corresponds to TRBD1 (6 bases). Source material: peripheral blood. CDR3: CASSYSGTSIYGYTF. The CDR3 coding sequence is TGTGCCAGCAGTTACTCAGGGACAAGTATCTATGGCTACACCTTC.